This TCR beta chain comes out of a study of radiation and T cells in renal cell carcinoma. Overall study findings and caveats: In blood, top tumor clones expanded by 2 weeks, shrinking by 4.

This sample's time point: blood 4 weeks post-SBRT, at nephrectomy. The treatment is: 15 Gy SBRT to primary tumor, nephrectomy 4 weeks later. The assay was immunoSEQ multiplex PCR, and TCRdb's table has in-frame clones only and misses some. Counted here are about 90,000 clones, around 84% occurring once; the ten biggest clones make up roughly 7.6%. The CDR3 loop spans 13 amino acids. Trimming cost V 4 bases and J 2 bases, with 8 bases left between them. Germline assignment: CDR1 SEHNR and CDR2 FQNEAQ (reference sequence). On this clone: Its antigen remains unidentified.

Specimen: blood, collected from a patient whose treatment included radiotherapy and nephrectomy. This receptor was identified in a man in his 60s with renal cell carcinoma. The V and J genes are TRBV7-9 and TRBJ1-2; TRBD1 is a possible D gene (5 bases). Here the CDR3 reads CASSWDGNYGYTF. The CDR3, as DNA: TGTGCCAGCAGCTGGGACGGCAACTATGGCTACACCTTC.